Listed here are 10 T cell receptor beta chains from one sample, sequenced in a study of T cell responses to AZD1222 COVID-19 vaccine. Only in-frame clones appear in the TCRdb table, and some are missing; sequencing was by immunoSEQ multiplex PCR. In the table there are 40,000 to 60,000 clones, 80% to 90% of which are singletons. The starting material was peripheral blood, obtained 28 days after the second AZD1222 dose. The source of these receptors is an adult who received the AZD1222 COVID-19 vaccine.

The rearrangement joins TRBV6-1 to TRBJ2-3; D remains unclear. This CDR3 has 13 amino acids. V gave up 6 bases and J gave up 6 bases, with 13 bases separating them. CDR1 is MNHNS and CDR2 is SASEGT in the germline V gene. Written as DNA, the CDR3 is TGTGCCAGCAGCCTAACCACCCAGGATACGCAGTATTTT. Translating gives CASSLTTQDTQYF.

This chain uses TRBV12-3 or TRBV12-4 with TRBJ1-6, with D possibly TRBD1 on 5 matching bases. The CDR3 contains 13 residues. V was pared by 4 bases and J by 8 bases, with 9 bases between. CDR3 residues: CASSSGGDSPLHF. As DNA, the CDR3 is TGTGCCAGCAGTTCCGGGGGGGATTCACCCCTCCACTTT.

The chain recombines TRBV3-1 (or the pseudogene TRBV3-2) with TRBJ1-4; 12 nucleotides align to TRBD1. The V and J ends lost 4 bases and 11 bases, in that order; junction bases with no gene match: 5. The CDR3 totals 14 residues. Per the germline V gene, CDR1 is LGHDT and CDR2 is YNNKEL (reference sequence). The chain's CDR3 is CASSPGTGGGKLFF. The CDR3 DNA is TGTGCCAGCAGCCCCGGGACAGGGGGCGGGAAACTGTTTTTT.

This chain uses TRBV7-9 with TRBJ2-7, with no clear D. The germline V gene has CDR1 SEHNR and CDR2 FQNEAQ (reference sequence). This CDR3 region has 15 residues. The germline V and J ends were trimmed by 5 bases and 3 bases, with 17 bases remaining between them. CDR3: CASSRRFRGGYEQYF. The CDR3, as DNA: TGTGCCAGCAGCCGCCGTTTCAGAGGCGGCTACGAGCAGTACTTC.

In its sample, this clone was seen once. The chain couples TRBV7-2 to TRBJ1-4, with D possibly matching TRBD1 (5 bases). Germline loops: CDR1 SGHTA, CDR2 FQGNSA. This CDR3 contains 15 residues. V was clipped by 5 bases and J by 2 bases, with 12 bases between them. CDR3 DNA sequence: TGTGCCAGCAGCCCCTGGCAGGGCACTAATGAAAAACTGTTTTTT. Its translation: CASSPWQGTNEKLFF.

This rearrangement joins TRBV19 to TRBJ2-2; D might be TRBD1 (6 bases). The CDR3 has 13 amino acids. The ends were cut back, 1 base at V and 7 bases at J, with 7 bases in the middle. Germline V gives CDR1 LNHDA, CDR2 SQIVND (reference sequence). The CDR3 region is CASSIGGLGELFF. CDR3 in DNA: TGTGCCAGTAGTATAGGGGGGCTCGGGGAGCTGTTTTTT.

The rearrangement links TRBV30 to TRBJ1-5, with a possible D match to TRBD1 (5 bases). Trimming removed 3 bases from V and 2 bases from J, with 17 bases in between. The CDR3 extends over 16 amino acids. CDR1 is GTSNPN, CDR2 SVGIG, per germline (reference sequence). The CDR3 here is CAWSLGGSLGNQPQHF. The DNA of the CDR3 is TGTGCCTGGAGCTTGGGGGGAAGCTTGGGCAATCAGCCCCAGCATTTT.

This chain links TRBV7-7 with TRBJ2-1, with 8 positions matching TRBD2. V lost 5 bases and J lost 4; bases outside the gene matches: 7. Germline assignment: CDR1 SSHAT and CDR2 FNYEAQ (reference sequence). CDR3 length: 15 residues. For the CDR3, the DNA is TGTGCCAGCAGCCAGGTATTAGCGGGATACAATGAGCAGTTCTTC. Encoded protein: CASSQVLAGYNEQFF.

This chain uses TRBV6-5 with TRBJ2-7, with TRBD1 matching 11 bases. The germline V gene has CDR1 MNHEY and CDR2 SVGAGI. There are 15 residues in the CDR3. Trimming removed 8 bases from V and 2 bases from J; junction bases left unmatched: 8. The CDR3 DNA reads TGTGCCAGCCAAAGGACAGGGGGCAACCCCTACGAGCAGTACTTC. The encoded protein is CASQRTGGNPYEQYF.

This clone showed up just a few times. An end of the junction does not agree with germline; a read error may underlie this. The chain is built from TRBV10-3 and TRBJ2-5, with a tentative D call TRBD1 (5 bases). CDR3 size: 14 residues. In germline, CDR1 is ENHRY, CDR2 SYGVKD. DNA of the CDR3: TGTGCCATAAGTGAAGGGGATGTGAGGGAGACCCAGTACTTC. This encodes CAISEGDVRETQYF.